The 2 T cell receptor beta chains listed next were all sequenced from one sample in a study of T cell clonality in common variable immunodeficiency (dated by TCRdb to 2013 to 2016). The protocol used for the library was the immunoSEQ multiplex PCR assay. TCRdb carries this immuneACCESS record with in-frame sequences only. Its versions omit some clonotypes, under half of them owing to an unresolved V gene in the studies checked, with the rest unexplained. In this sample, approximately 45,000 clones appear, none counted once only. 2.1% of the sample lies in the top ten. Sequenced material: peripheral blood mononuclear cells. Source of these receptors: a person aged 18 to 69 in good health.

The table lists this clone with many counts. CDR3 region: CASSITGGDSPLHF. CDR3 DNA (partial): TGTGCCAGTAGTATTACAGGGGGCGATTCACCC. V usage is TRBV19 and J usage is TRBJ1-6; 9 bases fit TRBD1. From the germline J gene comes the end of the CDR3, since the read stops 3 residues before it. Germline-derived CDR1 and CDR2 are LNHDA and SQIVND (reference sequence). The CDR3 totals 14 residues. J lost 8 bases, V lost 3 bases, and 2 bases had no gene match.

This clone showed up many times. CDR3 sequence reads: CASSPPSGGAGSYEQYF. The CDR3 bases that were read are TGTGCCAGCTCACCCCCTAGCGGGGGGGCAGGATCCTACGAG. The genes are TRBV18 and TRBJ2-7; 12 nucleotides agree with TRBD2. The CDR3 goes on 3 residues after the read ends, and that part is filled in from the germline J gene. This CDR3 has 17 amino acids. From germline, CDR1 is KGHSH and CDR2 LQKENI. The ends lost 3 bases at V and 1 base at J; junction bases unmatched: 7.